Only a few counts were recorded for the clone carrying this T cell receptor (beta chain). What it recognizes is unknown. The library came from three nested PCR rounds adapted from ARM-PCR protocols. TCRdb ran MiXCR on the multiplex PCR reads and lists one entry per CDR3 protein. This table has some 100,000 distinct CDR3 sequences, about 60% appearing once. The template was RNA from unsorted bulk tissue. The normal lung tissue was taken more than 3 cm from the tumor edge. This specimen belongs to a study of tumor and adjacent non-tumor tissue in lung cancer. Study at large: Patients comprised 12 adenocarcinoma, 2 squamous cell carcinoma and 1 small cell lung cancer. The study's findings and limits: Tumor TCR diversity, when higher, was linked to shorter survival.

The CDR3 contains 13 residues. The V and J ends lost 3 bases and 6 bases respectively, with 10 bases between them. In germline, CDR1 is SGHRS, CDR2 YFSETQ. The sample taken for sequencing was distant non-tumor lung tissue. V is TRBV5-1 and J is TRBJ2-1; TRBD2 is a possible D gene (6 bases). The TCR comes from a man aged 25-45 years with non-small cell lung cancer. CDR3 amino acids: CASSYSSANEQFF. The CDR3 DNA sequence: TGCGCCAGCAGCTACTCTAGCGCCAATGAGCAGTTCTTC.